These T cell receptor beta chains were read from a single sample in a study of shared clonotypes between healthy human individuals. Generated by immunoSEQ multiplex PCR, the TCRdb table keeps only in-frame clones and is missing some. Here the sample spans about 480,000 clones, about 80% being singletons. Specimen: PBMCs. The receptors originated from a middle-aged woman in good health. Some clones in this sample may be carry-over from other donors' samples. Each CDR3 is given with its conserved first and last residue. D genes are given only for firm matches. The size entry is marked missing in some rows and otherwise reads once, few, many or a size class.

V	J	D	size	DNA	CDR3
TRBV7-3	TRBJ2-1	TRBD2	once	TGTGCCAGCAGCTTGGAACTAGCGGGAGCCAATGAGCAGTTCTTC	CASSLELAGANEQFF
TRBV30	TRBJ2-7	-	few	TGTGCCTGGAGTGGACAGCGGACCTCCTACGAGCAGTACTTC	CAWSGQRTSYEQYF
TRBV5-6	TRBJ1-1	-	-	TGTGCCAGCAGCTTGGGGACCGGGATCATGAACACTGAAGCTTTCTTT	CASSLGTGIMNTEAFF
TRBV7-3	TRBJ2-1	-	-	TGTGCCAGCAGCTTACAGCCGAATGGGGATGAGCAGTTCTTC	CASSLQPNGDEQFF
TRBV9	TRBJ2-3	TRBD1	-	TGTGCCAGCAGCCTAGGGACAGGGGCGAATCAAGATACGCAGTATTTT	CASSLGTGANQDTQYF
TRBV27	TRBJ2-2	TRBD2	-	TGTGCCAGCAGTTCGGGACTAGCCGGGGAGCTGTTTTTT	CASSSGLAGELFF
TRBV27	TRBJ2-7	-	-	TGTGCCAGCAGTTTAAACTACGTAAGGGAGCAGTACTTC	CASSLNYVREQYF
TRBV7-2	TRBJ2-3	-	-	TGTGCCAGCAGCTTAGGGTGGGATACGCAGTATTTT	CASSLGWDTQYF
TRBV28	TRBJ1-2	-	-	TGTGCCAGCAATTTGCGGTTTGGGGGCGCGTACTATGGCTACACCTTC	CASNLRFGGAYYGYTF
TRBV18	TRBJ1-4	TRBD1	-	TGTGCCAGCTCACCGCCTACAGGGGTCGGTGAAAAACTGTTTTTT	CASSPPTGVGEKLFF
TRBV28	TRBJ1-1	-	-	TGTGCCAGCAGTCCTAGACAGTACGGCACTGAAGCTTTCTTT	CASSPRQYGTEAFF
TRBV2	TRBJ1-1	-	few	TGTGCCAGCAGTATGTTCGCAGGCAACACTGAAGCTTTCTTT	CASSMFAGNTEAFF
TRBV15	TRBJ2-3	-	-	TGTGCCACCAGCAGAGACGGACTTAACACAGATACGCAGTATTTT	CATSRDGLNTDTQYF
TRBV18	TRBJ1-4	-	-	TGTGCCAGCTCACCCTCTGATGAAAAACTGTTTTTT	CASSPSDEKLFF
TRBV2	TRBJ1-5	TRBD1	-	TGTGCCAGCAGGCTGGGACAGGAGTTAAATCAGCCCCAGCATTTT	CASRLGQELNQPQHF
TRBV6-5	TRBJ2-5	-	-	TGTGCCAGCAGTTACTCGGGGCGGGAAGAGACCCAGTACTTC	CASSYSGREETQYF